This T cell receptor (beta chain) originates from a study of shared clonotypes between healthy human individuals. Overall study results and limits: The rarefaction results pointed to incomplete sorted-subset sequencing despite large depth. Relative to memory subsets, naive subsets generally showed larger estimated richness.

DNA at 150 to 250 ng, 25,000 to 35,000 T cell genomes, went into sorted-subset replicate PCRs. Method: immunoSEQ multiplex PCR; TCRdb's copy keeps in-frame clones and lacks some. The sample lists about 1,800,000 clones, over 85% occurring once. Terminally differentiated effector memory CD45RA+ cells were excluded by CCR7 positive selection of CD45RO-negative cells. This clone appeared once. What it recognizes is unknown. The sample consisted of naive CD8+ T cells sorted from blood. The sequence derives from a man aged 18-30 years in good health.

The CDR3 DNA reads as TGCGCCAGCAGTGCGCAGGGACAGGGATTCTACGAGCAGTACTTC. The encoded protein is CASSAQGQGFYEQYF. This chain joins TRBV4-1 and TRBJ2-7; 9 bases are a match to TRBD1. With V trimmed by 6 bases and J by 3 bases, 9 bases remained unmatched. This CDR3 has 15 residues. Germline loops: CDR1 MGHRA, CDR2 YSYEKL.